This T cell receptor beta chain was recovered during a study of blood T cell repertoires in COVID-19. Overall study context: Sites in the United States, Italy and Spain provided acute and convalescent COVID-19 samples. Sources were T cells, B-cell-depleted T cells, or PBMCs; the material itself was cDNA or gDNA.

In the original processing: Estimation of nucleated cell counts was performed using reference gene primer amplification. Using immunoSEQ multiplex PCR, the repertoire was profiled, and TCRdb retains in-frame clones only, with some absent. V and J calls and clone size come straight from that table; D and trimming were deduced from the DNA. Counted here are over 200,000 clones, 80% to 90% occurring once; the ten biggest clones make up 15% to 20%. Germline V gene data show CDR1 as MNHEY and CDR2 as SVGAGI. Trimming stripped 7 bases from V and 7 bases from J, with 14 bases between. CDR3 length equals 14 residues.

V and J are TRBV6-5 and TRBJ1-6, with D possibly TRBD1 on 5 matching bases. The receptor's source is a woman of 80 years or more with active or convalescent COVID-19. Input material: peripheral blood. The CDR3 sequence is CASKGQGENSPLHF. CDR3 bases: TGTGCCAGCAAGGGCCAGGGTGAGAATTCACCCCTCCACTTT.